Listed below are T cell receptor beta chains from one sample, sequenced in a study of T cells expressing NK-cell markers. TCRdb re-called the 5' RACE reads and catalogs CDR3 proteins one per entry, DNA excluded. This sample's clone table lists about 460,000 distinct CDR3 sequences. The sample taken for sequencing was blood T cells: a sorted CD56 or NKG2C T cell subset, CD4+ or CD8+ T cells, or bulk PBMC T cells (not recorded which). The receptors derive from a woman in her fifties or sixties in good health. Both conserved end residues are part of each CDR3.

TRBJ1-1 TRBV19 CASTGQGRTEAFF
TRBJ2-3 TRBV25-1 CASSEMVGGVQPDTQYF
TRBJ2-7 TRBV27 CASSETRGGGEQYF
TRBJ1-2 TRBV30 CAWSGGLLSNLNYGYTF
TRBJ2-7 TRBV3-1 CASSFGAEISEQYF
TRBJ1-1 TRBV9 CASSPRGGEAFF
TRBJ2-3 TRBV19 CASSIRGQGLRTDTQYF
TRBJ2-7 TRBV3-1 CASSRNLGAGGVNEQYF
TRBJ2-5 TRBV12-3/TRBV12-4 CASSLAGLGPTQETQYF
TRBJ2-1 TRBV9 CASSLQGDIYNEQFF
TRBJ2-7 TRBV9 CASSVGNLAYEQYF
TRBJ1-1 TRBV29-1 CSVGKGAREAFF
TRBJ2-5 TRBV5-6 CASSLRASGKRQETQYF
TRBJ2-5 TRBV12-3/TRBV12-4 CASSPGTSGSTAETQYF
TRBJ2-2 TRBV14 CASSQGVAGAWYTGELFF
TRBJ2-3 TRBV2 CASSVARQGASAQYF
TRBJ2-3 TRBV20-1 CSARGVSADTQYF
TRBJ2-5 TRBV9 CASSVDLAGTLKETQYF
TRBJ2-3 TRBV15 CATSSSPGLFTDTQYF
TRBJ1-2 TRBV15 CATSGAGSNYGYTF